This T cell receptor (beta chain) was identified in a study of T-cell reconstitution after alpha-beta-depleted transplantation in children. CDR3 length equals 17 residues. Germline V lookup: CDR1 SGHVS, CDR2 FNYEAQ. After removal of 0 bases from V and 0 bases from J, the junction contained 8 bases not matched to a gene. Researchers prepared the TCRbeta library using unique molecular identifiers, the study reports. Each CDR3 protein is one row after TCRdb ran MiXCR on the PCR reads. The repertoire has fewer than 550,000 distinct CDR3 sequences, approximately 11% of them found once; the top ten carry roughly 6%.

This chain joins TRBV7-6 and TRBJ2-7, with TRBD2 matching over 7 bases. The sequencing here drew on PBMCs from the stem cell graft donor, taken from the stem cell graft. The clonotype originates from a human donor who donated a stem cell graft to a child with acute myeloid leukemia. The CDR3 coding sequence is TGTGCCAGCAGCTTAGCGCTTGCGGGGGTTAGCTCCTACGAGCAGTACTTC. Its translation is CASSLALAGVSSYEQYF.